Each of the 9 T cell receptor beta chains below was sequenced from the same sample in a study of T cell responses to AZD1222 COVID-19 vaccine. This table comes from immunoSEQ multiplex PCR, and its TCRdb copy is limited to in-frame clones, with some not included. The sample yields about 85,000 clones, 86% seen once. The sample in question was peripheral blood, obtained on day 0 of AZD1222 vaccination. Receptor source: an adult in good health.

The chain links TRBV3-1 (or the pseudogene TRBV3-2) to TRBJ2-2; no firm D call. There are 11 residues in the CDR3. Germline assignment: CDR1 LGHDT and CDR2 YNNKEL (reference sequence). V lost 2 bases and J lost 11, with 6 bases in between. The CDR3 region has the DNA TGTGCCAGCAGCCAATTCGATGAGCTGTTTTTT. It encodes CASSQFDELFF.

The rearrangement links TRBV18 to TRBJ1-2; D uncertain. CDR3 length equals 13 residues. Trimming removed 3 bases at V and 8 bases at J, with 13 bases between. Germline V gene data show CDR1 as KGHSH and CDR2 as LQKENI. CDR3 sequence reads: CASSPVSAYGYTF. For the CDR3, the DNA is TGTGCCAGCTCACCCGTATCCGCATACGGCTACACCTTC.

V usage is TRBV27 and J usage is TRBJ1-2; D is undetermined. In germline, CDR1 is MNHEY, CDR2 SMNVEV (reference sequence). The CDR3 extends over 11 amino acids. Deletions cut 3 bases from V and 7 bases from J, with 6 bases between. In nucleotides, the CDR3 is TGTGCCAGCAGTTTTAATGGTGGCTACACCTTC. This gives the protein CASSFNGGYTF.

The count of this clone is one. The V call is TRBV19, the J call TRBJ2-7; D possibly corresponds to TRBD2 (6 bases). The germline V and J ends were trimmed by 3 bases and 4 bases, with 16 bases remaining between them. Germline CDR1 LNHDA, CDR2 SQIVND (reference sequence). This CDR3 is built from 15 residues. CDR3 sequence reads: CASSIPAGRSYEQYF. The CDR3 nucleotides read TGTGCCAGTAGTATCCCGGCGGGGAGGTCGTACGAGCAGTACTTC.

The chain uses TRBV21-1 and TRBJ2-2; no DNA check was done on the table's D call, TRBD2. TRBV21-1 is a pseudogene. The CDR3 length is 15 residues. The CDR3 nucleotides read TGTGCCAGCAGCAAAGACCGCCTAACGGCCGGGGAGCTGTTTTTT. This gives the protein CASSKDRLTAGELFF.

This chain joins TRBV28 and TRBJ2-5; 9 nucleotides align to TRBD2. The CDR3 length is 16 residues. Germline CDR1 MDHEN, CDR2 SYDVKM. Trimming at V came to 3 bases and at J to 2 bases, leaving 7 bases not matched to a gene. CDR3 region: CASSFSSAGGQETQYF. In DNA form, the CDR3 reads TGTGCCAGCAGTTTTTCGTCAGCGGGAGGACAAGAGACCCAGTACTTC. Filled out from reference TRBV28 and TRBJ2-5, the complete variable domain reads DVKVTQSSRYLVKRTGEKVFLECVQDMDHENMFWYRQDPGLGLRLIYFSYDVKMKEKGDIPEGYSVSREKKERFSLILESASTNQTSMYLCASSFSSAGGQETQYFGPGTRLLVL.

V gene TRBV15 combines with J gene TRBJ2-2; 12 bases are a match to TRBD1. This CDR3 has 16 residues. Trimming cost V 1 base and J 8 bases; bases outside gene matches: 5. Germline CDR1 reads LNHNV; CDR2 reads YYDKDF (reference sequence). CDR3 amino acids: CATSRGRDRGLGELFF. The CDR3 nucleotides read TGTGCCACCAGCAGAGGACGGGACAGGGGGCTAGGGGAGCTGTTTTTT. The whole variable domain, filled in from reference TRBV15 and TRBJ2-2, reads DAMVIQNPRYQVTQFGKPVTLSCSQTLNHNVMYWYQQKSSQAPKLLFHYYDKDFNNEADTPDNFQSRRPNTSFCFLDIRSPGLGDTAMYLCATSRGRDRGLGELFFGEGSRLTVL.

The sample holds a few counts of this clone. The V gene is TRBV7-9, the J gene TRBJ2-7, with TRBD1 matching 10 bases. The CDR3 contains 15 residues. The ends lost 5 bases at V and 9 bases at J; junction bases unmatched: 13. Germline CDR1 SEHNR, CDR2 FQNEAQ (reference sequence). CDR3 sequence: CASSENRRDRGGQYF. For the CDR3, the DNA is TGTGCCAGCAGCGAGAACCGCCGGGACAGGGGTGGGCAGTACTTC.

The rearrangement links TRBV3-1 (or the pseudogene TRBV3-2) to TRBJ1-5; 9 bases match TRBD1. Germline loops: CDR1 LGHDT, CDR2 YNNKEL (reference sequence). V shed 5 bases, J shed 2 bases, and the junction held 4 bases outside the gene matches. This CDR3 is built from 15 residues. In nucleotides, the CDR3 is TGTGCCAGCAGCGAAACAGGGGGCGGCAATCAGCCCCAGCATTTT. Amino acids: CASSETGGGNQPQHF.